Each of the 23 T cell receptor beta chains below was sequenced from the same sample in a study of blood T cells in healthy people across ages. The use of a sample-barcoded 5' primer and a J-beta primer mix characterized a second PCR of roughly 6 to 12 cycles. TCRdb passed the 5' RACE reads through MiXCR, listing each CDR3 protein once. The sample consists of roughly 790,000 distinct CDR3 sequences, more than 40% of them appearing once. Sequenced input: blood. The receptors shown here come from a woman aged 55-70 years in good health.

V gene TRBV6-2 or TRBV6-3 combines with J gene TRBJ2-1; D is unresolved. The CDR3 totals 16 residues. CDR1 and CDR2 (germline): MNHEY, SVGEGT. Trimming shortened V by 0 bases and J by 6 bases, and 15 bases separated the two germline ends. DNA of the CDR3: TGTGCCAGCAGTTACTCTTTGAAAAAGACGGGCAATGAGCAGTTCTTC. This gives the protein CASSYSLKKTGNEQFF.

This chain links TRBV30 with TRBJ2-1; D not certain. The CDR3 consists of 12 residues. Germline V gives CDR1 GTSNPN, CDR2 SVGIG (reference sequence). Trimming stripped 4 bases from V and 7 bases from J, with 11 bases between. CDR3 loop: CAWNPNGNEQFF. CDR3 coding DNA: TGTGCCTGGAACCCAAACGGGAATGAGCAGTTCTTC.

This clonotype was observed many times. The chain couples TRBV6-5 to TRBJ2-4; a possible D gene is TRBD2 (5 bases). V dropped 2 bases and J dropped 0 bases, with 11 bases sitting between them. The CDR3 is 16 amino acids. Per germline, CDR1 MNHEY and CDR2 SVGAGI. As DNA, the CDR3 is TGTGCCAGCAGTTACGAGGGTGGGCTAGCCAAAAACATTCAGTACTTC. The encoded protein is CASSYEGGLAKNIQYF.

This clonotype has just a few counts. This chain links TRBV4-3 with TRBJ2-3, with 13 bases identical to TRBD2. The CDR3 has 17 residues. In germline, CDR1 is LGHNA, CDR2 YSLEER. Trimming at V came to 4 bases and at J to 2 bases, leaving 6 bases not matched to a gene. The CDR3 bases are TGCGCCAGCAGCCTAGGGACTAGCGGGGCGTACACAGATACGCAGTATTTT. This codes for CASSLGTSGAYTDTQYF.

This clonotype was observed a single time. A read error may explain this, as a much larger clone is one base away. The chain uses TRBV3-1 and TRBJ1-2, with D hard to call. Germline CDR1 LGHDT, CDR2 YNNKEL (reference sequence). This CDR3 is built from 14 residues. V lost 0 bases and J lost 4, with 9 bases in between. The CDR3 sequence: CASSQDWNGYGYTF. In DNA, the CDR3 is TGTGCCAGCAGCCAAGATTGGAACGGCTATGGCTACACCTTC.

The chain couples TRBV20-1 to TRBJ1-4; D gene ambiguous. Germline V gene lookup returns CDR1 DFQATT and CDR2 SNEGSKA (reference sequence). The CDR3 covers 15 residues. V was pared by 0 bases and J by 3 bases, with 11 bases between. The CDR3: CSARDRLRPNEKLFF. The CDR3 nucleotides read TGCAGTGCTAGAGATCGTTTGAGGCCTAATGAAAAACTGTTTTTT.

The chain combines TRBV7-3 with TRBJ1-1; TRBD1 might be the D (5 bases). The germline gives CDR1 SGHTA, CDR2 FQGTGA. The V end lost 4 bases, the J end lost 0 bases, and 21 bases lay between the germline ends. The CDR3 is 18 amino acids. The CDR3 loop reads CASSYGQGSITMNTEAFF. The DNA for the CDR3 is TGTGCCAGCAGCTACGGACAAGGGTCGATAACGATGAACACTGAAGCTTTCTTT.

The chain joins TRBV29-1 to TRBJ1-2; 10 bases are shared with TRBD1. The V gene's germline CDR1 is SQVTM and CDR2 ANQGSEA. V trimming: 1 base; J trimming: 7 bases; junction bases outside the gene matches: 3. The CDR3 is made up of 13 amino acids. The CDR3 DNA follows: TGCAGCGTTGAAGTGGGACAGGGGCGTGGCTACACCTTC. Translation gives CSVEVGQGRGYTF.

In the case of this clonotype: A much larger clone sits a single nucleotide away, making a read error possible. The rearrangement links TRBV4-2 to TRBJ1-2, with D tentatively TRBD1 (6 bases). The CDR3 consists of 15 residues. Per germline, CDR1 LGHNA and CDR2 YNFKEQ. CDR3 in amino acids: CASNQDSSRGYGYTF. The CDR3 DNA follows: TGTGCCAGCAACCAAGATAGTAGCAGGGGATATGGCTACACCTTC.

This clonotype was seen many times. The CDR3 bases are TGTGCCAGCAGCTTGGAGGGCTCGAGTCAGCCCCAGCATTTT. This translates into CASSLEGSSQPQHF. V and J are TRBV5-5 and TRBJ1-5, with D hard to call. The CDR3 spans 14 residues. V lost 0 bases to trimming and J lost 6 bases, with 10 bases between them. Germline CDR1 is SGHKS and CDR2 is YYEKEE (reference sequence).

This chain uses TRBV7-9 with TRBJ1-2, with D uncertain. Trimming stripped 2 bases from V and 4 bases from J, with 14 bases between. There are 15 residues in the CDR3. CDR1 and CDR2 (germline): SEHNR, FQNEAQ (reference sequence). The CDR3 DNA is TGTGCCAGCAGCTTAAAGAAACTAGCCGTCTATGGCTACACCTTC. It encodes CASSLKKLAVYGYTF.

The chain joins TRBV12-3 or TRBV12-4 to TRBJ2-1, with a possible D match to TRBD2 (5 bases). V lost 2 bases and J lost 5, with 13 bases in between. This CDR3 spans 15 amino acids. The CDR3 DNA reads TGTGCCAGCAGTTTAATAGAAAGCGGAGACAATGAGCAGTTCTTC. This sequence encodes CASSLIESGDNEQFF.

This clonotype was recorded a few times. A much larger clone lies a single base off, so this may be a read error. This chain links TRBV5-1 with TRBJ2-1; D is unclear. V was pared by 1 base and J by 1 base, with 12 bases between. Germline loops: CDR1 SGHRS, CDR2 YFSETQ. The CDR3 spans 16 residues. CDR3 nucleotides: TGCGCCAGCAGCTTGTGGGCCAGCTCGTCCTACAATGAGCAGTTCTTC. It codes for CASSLWASSSYNEQFF.

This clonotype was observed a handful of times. CDR3 sequence (DNA): TGCAGTGCTAGTACGGGGGCGGGGGGGCCTAATGAGCAGTTCTTC. This codes for CSASTGAGGPNEQFF. V and J are TRBV20-1 and TRBJ2-1; 9 bases map to TRBD2. V dropped 3 bases and J dropped 7; count of bases not matched to a gene: 10. Germline lookup yields CDR1 DFQATT and CDR2 SNEGSKA (reference sequence). This CDR3 has 15 residues.

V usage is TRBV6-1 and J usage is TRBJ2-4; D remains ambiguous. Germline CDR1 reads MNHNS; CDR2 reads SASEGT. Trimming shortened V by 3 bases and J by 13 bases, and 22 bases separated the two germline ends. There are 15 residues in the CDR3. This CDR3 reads CASSDPWALLAAQYF. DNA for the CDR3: TGTGCCAGCAGTGACCCGTGGGCCTTACTTGCCGCCCAGTACTTC.

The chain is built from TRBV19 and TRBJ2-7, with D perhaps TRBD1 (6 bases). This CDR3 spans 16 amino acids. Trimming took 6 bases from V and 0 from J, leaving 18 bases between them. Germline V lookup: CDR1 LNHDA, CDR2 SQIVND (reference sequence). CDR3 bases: TGTGCCAGTAGGCCGCATGGGACAAGTCACTCCTACGAGCAGTACTTC. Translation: CASRPHGTSHSYEQYF.

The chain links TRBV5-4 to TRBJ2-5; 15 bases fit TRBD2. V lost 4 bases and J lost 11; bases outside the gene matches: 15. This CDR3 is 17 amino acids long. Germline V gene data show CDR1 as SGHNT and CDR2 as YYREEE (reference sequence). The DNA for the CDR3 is TGTGCCAGCAGCGGCAGGACTAGCGGGAGGGACAACAATGAGCAGTACTTC. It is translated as CASSGRTSGRDNNEQYF.

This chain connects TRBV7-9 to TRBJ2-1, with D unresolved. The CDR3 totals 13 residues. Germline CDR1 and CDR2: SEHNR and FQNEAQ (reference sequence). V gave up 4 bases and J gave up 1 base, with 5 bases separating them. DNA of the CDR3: TGTGCCAGCAGCTACTTATCCTACAATGAGCAGTTCTTC. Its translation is CASSYLSYNEQFF.

CDR3 sequence reads: CATSRDRRGNEQFF. DNA of the CDR3: TGTGCCACCAGCAGAGATAGGCGGGGCAATGAGCAGTTCTTC. The V call is TRBV15, the J call TRBJ2-1, with TRBD2 as a possible D gene (6 bases). The CDR3 length is 14 residues. Germline V CDR1 and CDR2: LNHNV, YYDKDF (reference sequence). V lost 0 bases and J lost 6, with 9 bases in between.

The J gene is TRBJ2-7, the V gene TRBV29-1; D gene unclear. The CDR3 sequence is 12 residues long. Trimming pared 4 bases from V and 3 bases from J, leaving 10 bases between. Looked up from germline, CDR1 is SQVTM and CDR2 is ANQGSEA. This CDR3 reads CSVGQIFYEQYF. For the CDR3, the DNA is TGCAGCGTTGGGCAGATCTTCTACGAGCAGTACTTC.

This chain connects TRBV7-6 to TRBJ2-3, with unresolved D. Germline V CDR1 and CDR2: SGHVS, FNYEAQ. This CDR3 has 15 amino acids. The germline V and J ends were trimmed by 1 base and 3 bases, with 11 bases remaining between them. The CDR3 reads CASSLDRQVTDTQYF. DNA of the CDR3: TGTGCCAGCAGCTTAGATCGTCAGGTGACAGATACGCAGTATTTT.

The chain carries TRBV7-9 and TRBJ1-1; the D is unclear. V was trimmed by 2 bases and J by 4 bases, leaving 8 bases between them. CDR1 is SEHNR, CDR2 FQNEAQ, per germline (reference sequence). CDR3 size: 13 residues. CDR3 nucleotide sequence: TGTGCCAGCAGCTTACTAGTCGCCACTGAAGCTTTCTTT. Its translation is CASSLLVATEAFF. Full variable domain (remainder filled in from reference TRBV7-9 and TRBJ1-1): DTGVSQNPRHKITKRGQNVTFRCDPISEHNRLYWYRQTLGQGPEFLTYFQNEAQLEKSRLLSDRFSAERPKGSFSTLEIQRTEQGDSAMYLCASSLLVATEAFFGQGTRLTVV.

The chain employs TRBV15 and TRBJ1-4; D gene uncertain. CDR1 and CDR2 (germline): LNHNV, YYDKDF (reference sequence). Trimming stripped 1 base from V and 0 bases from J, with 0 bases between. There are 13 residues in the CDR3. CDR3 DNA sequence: TGTGCCACCAGCAGAGCAACTAATGAAAAACTGTTTTTT. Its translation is CATSRATNEKLFF.